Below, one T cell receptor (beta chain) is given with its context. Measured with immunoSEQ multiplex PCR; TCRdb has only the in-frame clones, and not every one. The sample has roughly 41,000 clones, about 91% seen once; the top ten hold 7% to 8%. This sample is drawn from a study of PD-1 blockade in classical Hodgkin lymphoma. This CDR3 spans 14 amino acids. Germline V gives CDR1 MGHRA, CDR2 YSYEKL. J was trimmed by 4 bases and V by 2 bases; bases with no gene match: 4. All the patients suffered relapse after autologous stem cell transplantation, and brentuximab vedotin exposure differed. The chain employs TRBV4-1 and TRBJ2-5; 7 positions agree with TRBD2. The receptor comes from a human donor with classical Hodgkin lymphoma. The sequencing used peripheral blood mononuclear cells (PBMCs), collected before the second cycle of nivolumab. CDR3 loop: CASSQRSGAETQYF. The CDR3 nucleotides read TGCGCCAGCAGCCAACGGAGCGGGGCAGAGACCCAGTACTTC.